This TCR beta chain appears in the sequencing data of a study of cytomegalovirus exposure and HLA in healthy donors (dated by TCRdb to between 2016 and 2019). Study-level background: According to an earlier analysis of around 600 of the donors, roughly 180 million T cells yielded roughly 110 million unique TCR beta sequences and around 280 Gb of sequence data. Roughly 320 gigabases of sequencing data and around 90 million unique TCR sequences made up an early release that covered approximately 620 HLA-typed donors. Among the roughly 430 genotyped donors, approximately 76% belonged to the genetic ancestry cluster associated with self-reported Caucasian donors. The study aimed to test whether cataloging public T cell receptors could reveal signatures of past pathogen exposure. The study used immunosequencing to profile the T cell repertoires of several hundred subjects and linked those repertoires to cytomegalovirus serostatus. In addition to the first cohort of around 670 subjects, a separate validation cohort of 100 to 150 different subjects was used. The study combined high-throughput TCR immunosequencing, statistical association of individual TCRs with disease status, and machine learning to predict cytomegalovirus infection status. In a later analysis, previously published TCR beta repertoires from 500 to 750 donors were re-analyzed and high-resolution HLA genotyping was added so that TCR occurrence patterns could be studied. In the later analysis, no new phenotypic data were used to find candidate immune exposures; instead, reliance was placed on TCR beta sequences and their occurrence across donors. To decide whether each TCR beta V gene segment behaved as functional or pseudogenic, an earlier analysis of some 540 of the donors relied on high-throughput TCR beta sequencing. Donor age, sex, ethnicity and CMV serostatus were collected together with the repertoire data. Genome-wide SNP genotypes for about 60% of the roughly 700 donors were used in a later genetic analysis, which treated that subset as a discovery cohort. Every discovery cohort repertoire had been produced on one sequencing platform. HLA typing covered class I and class II loci at four-digit resolution. Typing coverage varied by locus: roughly 629-630 donors for A, B, C, DRB1 and DQB1; 500 to 550 for DQA1; about 570 for DPA1; fewer than 480 for DPB1. Four to six DR-DQ haplotypes were handled as single units for association and clustering, since linkage in the cohort was strong. Among roughly 370 genotyped donors of the cohort, an average of approximately 250,000 unique TCR beta nucleotide sequences were sequenced per donor, about a sixth of them non-productive.

The library was obtained by the immunoSEQ multiplex PCR assay. A mixture of 60 forward primers for TCR Vbeta segments and 13 reverse primers for TCR Jbeta segments was used in the multiplex PCR. The CDR3 region of rearranged TCR beta genes was amplified from genomic DNA by a multiplex PCR assay. On the Illumina HiSeq System, the amplified TCR beta libraries were sequenced as 87-base-pair reads. The authors' pipeline ran thus. A later analysis counted approximately 84 million unique TCR beta chains across the roughly 700 repertoires, and 10 million to 11 million of these chains were shared by at least two donors. To remove PCR and sequencing errors, raw reads were error-corrected and collapsed into unique sequences using a nearest-neighbor algorithm that merged closely related sequences. Alignment of CDR3 sequences to IMGT reference sequences was used to assign V, D and J gene segments. Each retained sequence needed at least a six-nucleotide match to both a V gene segment and a J gene segment. Rearrangements were classified as productive when the CDR3 lacked stop codons and remained in frame with V and J, and all other rearrangements were classified as non-productive. Following IMGT convention, CDR3 was defined as the stretch from the second conserved V-encoded cysteine up to the conserved J-encoded phenylalanine. In an earlier analysis of roughly 580 of the donors, sequences lacking an unambiguous match to a single V gene segment were excluded. An earlier analysis of fewer than 750 of the donors called V segments functional above 56.7% productive rearrangements and segregating when the between-donor standard deviation exceeded 5%. A statistical classification framework was built to diagnose cytomegalovirus status from the catalog of TCR beta chain sequences. V and J gene assignment, in a later analysis, came from comparing TCR nucleotide sequences with IMGT/GENE-DB human TR gene sequences. The TCRdist pipeline was used in a later analysis to assign CDR3 sequences and most-parsimonious VDJ recombination scenarios. In a later analysis, each TCR beta chain was defined by its CDR3 amino acid sequence together with its V-gene family, and reads without a unique V-gene family were excluded. To address suspected cross-contamination and a sequencing artifact, a later analysis removed roughly 580 highly shared, low-generation-probability nucleotide sequences. In a later analysis, a clonal expansion index was calculated for each public chain from normalized within-repertoire ranks of inferred template counts. In a later analysis, generation probabilities were computed with a VDJ recombination model fitted to out-of-frame rearrangements, and the resulting probabilities were checked against IGoR. In a later analysis, hypergeometric tests were used to score TCR-TCR, TCR-HLA and TCR-CMV co-occurrence, with a repertoire-size bias correction applied to TCR pairs. A later analysis estimated false discovery rates by permuting HLA or CMV assignments 20 times. In a later analysis, co-occurring TCRs were grouped using DBSCAN, with TCRdist sequence similarity added in when clustering inside HLA-allele-positive subsets. Co-occurrence clustering excluded repertoires with fewer than 30,000 or more than 120,000 public chains, plus five with anomalous nucleotide sharing. TCRdb mirrors the immuneACCESS table, restricted to in-frame sequences. Some clones are absent from its copies; in checked studies, under half trace to an unresolved V gene, and the reason for the others is unknown. That table supplies the V and J calls and clone size; D and trimming were determined from the DNA. Present in this sample are some 150,000 clones, roughly 80% of which were seen just once. The biggest ten clones account for approximately 4.5% of the sample.

The cohort was made up of around 720 healthy bone marrow donors. Cohort members were all nominally healthy when sampled, although unrecorded immune exposures were likely present. The donor tested CMV seronegative, placing the donor among the roughly 350 seronegative members of the cohort. Every donor gave a peripheral blood sample, and the peripheral blood mononuclear cells from that sample were used for TCR beta sequencing. Genomic DNA was extracted from the blood cell samples with the Qiagen DNeasy Blood Extraction Kit. Note on this clone: Its recognized antigen is unknown. No much larger clone exists at a distance of one base, and base qualities are not known.

Based on the germline V gene (reference sequence), the CDR1 and CDR2 sequences are GTSNPN and SVGIG. The junction shows trimming of 7 bases on V and 0 bases on J, plus 13 bases between the germline ends. Counted from cysteine to phenylalanine, this CDR3 has 14 amino acids. Left in the record is the CDR3 DNA by itself, 42 bases read in frame from the first base. Beyond this particular receptor, the publication reports: Most TCR sequences were observed very rarely across donors, whereas some public TCRs were present in many individuals. In a later genetic analysis, a missense DCLRE1C variant was associated with V-gene and J-gene trimming of TCR beta chains, and the association was replicated in an independent cohort. In a later analysis, HLA-associated TCR beta chains showed more clonal expansion and lower generation probabilities than non-associated chains that were equally common. A further reported finding was that TCR beta sequences accurately predicted the HLA-A and HLA-B alleles for most subjects in the first cohort. In vitro tests confirmed that a few of the cytomegalovirus-associated TCR beta chains recognize cytomegalovirus antigens. In a later analysis, TCR association rates were found to vary across HLA loci, with the most associated TCRs seen for DRB1 alleles and the fewest for HLA-C alleles. Linkage disequilibrium might explain the correlated functional status among segregating V segments, but an unknown experimental factor could not be excluded. A later analysis reported that several top co-occurrence clusters appeared linked to parvovirus B19, influenza, CMV and Epstein-Barr virus. According to the authors, the approach could potentially be generalized to other disease states and immunological phenotypes. Some IMGT-functional V segments, including TRBV6-2 and TRBV6-3, could not be distinguished by the 87-base-pair reads and were therefore excluded. In a later genetic analysis, fewer N-insertions in productive TCRs were reported among donors in an Asian-associated ancestry cluster than the roughly 700-donor mean. The study listed approximately 160 TCR beta chains as associated with cytomegalovirus. According to a later analysis, most CMV-associated TCR beta chains appeared to be HLA-restricted, and the HLA associations seemed to be driven largely by CMV exposure. A later analysis associated approximately 17,000 TCR beta sequences with specific HLA alleles at a false discovery rate of 0.05. The earlier analysis of approximately 590 of the donors excluded approximately 17 rarely observed V segments, including chromosome 9 orphons, because counts were too low. Only TCR beta chains were sequenced in this cohort, and the absence of alpha or paired-chain data limited detectable features. In an earlier analysis of 587 of the donors, most TCR beta V segments were observed in productive rearrangements about 87% or about 30% of the time, broadly matching IMGT annotations. Because HLA typing was unavailable for some donors at each locus, only the typed subset was used in association tests. For the cohort, immune exposure information was limited to CMV serostatus. Strong co-occurrence of HLA alleles, especially DR and DQ, made assigning TCR associations to individual alleles difficult. A group of highly shared sequence variants was considered likely to be a technical artifact of the sequencing pipeline. In both the original and validation cohorts, the classifier was reported to diagnose cytomegalovirus status with high specificity and sensitivity. Sequencing depth was assumed to be roughly uniform across donors in the presence/absence analyses, though that assumption may not hold.

The receptor's source is a man in his thirties or forties in good health and CMV-seronegative. This chain is built from TRBV30 and TRBJ1-5, with no confidently assigned D gene. The sequenced sample consisted of PBMCs. The sequenced DNA is TGTGCCTATCGAGGAGGGAGTAGCAATCAGCCCCAGCATTTT. Protein translation: CAYRGGSSNQPQHF.